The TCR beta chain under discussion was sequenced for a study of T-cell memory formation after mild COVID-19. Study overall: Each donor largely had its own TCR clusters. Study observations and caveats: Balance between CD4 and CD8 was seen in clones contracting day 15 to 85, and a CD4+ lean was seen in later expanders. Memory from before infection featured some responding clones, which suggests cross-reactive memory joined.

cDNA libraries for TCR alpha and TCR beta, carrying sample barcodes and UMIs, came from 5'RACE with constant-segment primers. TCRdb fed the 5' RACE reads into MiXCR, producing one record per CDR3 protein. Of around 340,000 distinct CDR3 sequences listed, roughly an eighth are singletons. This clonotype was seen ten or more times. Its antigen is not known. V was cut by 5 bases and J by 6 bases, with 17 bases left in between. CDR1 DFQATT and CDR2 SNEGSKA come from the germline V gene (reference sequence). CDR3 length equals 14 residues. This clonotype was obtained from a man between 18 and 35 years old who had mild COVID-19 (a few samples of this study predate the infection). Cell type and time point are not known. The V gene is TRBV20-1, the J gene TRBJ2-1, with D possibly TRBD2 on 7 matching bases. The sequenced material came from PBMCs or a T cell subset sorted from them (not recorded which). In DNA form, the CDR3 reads TGCAGTGCTCCCCCCTACCGGGGGGCCAATGAGCAGTTCTTC. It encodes CSAPPYRGANEQFF.